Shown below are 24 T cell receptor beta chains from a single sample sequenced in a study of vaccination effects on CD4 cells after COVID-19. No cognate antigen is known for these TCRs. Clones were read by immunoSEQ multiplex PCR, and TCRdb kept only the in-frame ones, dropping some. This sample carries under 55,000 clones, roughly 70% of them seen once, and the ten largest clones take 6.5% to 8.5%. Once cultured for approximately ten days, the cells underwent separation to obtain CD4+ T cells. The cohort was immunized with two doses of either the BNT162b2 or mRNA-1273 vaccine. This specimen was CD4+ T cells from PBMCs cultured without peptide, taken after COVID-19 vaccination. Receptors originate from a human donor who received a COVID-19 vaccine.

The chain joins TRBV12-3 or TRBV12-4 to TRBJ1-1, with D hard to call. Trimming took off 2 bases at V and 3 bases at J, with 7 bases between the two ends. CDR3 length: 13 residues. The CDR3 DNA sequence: TGTGCCAGCAGTTTAAACCCCGACACTGAAGCTTTCTTT. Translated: CASSLNPDTEAFF.

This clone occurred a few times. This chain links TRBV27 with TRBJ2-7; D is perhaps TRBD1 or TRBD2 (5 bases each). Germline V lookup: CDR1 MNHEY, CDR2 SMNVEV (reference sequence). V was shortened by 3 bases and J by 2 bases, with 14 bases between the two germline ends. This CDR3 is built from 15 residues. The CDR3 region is CASSLWGNLPYEQYF. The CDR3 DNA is TGTGCCAGCAGTTTGTGGGGGAACCTTCCCTACGAGCAGTACTTC.

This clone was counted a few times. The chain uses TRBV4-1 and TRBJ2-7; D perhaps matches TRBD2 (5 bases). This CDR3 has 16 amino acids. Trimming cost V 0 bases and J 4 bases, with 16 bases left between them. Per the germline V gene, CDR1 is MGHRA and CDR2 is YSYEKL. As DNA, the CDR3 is TGCGCCAGCAGCCAAGATGACCCAGGAGGCCAATACGAGCAGTACTTC. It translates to CASSQDDPGGQYEQYF.

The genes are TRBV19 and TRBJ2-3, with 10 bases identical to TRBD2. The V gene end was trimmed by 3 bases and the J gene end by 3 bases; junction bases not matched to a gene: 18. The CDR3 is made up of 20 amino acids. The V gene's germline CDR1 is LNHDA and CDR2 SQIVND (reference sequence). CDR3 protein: CASSMRLLLPSGRMTDTQYF. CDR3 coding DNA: TGTGCCAGTAGTATGCGCCTCCTCCTCCCTAGCGGGAGAATGACAGATACGCAGTATTTT.

As DNA, the CDR3 is TGTGCTAGTGGTTTGGTACTCGGTCTAGCGGGAACAACCGCAGATACGCAGTATTTT. Its translation: CASGLVLGLAGTTADTQYF. The chain links TRBV12-5 to TRBJ2-3; 9 bases are shared with TRBD2. Germline V gene data show CDR1 as LGHNT and CDR2 as FRNRAP. This CDR3 is built from 19 residues. V shed 0 bases and J 4 bases; nucleotides not matched to a gene: 14.

The CDR3 here is CASSDMEDDEKLFF. CDR3 DNA: TGTGCCAGCAGTGACATGGAGGATGATGAAAAACTGTTTTTT. The V gene is TRBV2, the J gene TRBJ1-4; the D is unclear. This CDR3 is 14 amino acids long. Trimming took off 3 bases at V and 6 bases at J, with 11 bases between the two ends. Looked up from germline, CDR1 is SNHLY and CDR2 is FYNNEI. Complete variable domain (other parts from reference TRBV2 and TRBJ1-4): EPEVTQTPSHQVTQMGQEVILRCVPISNHLYFYWYRQILGQKVEFLVSFYNNEISEKSEIFDDQFSVERPDGSNFTLKIRSTKLEDSAMYFCASSDMEDDEKLFFGSGTQLSVL.

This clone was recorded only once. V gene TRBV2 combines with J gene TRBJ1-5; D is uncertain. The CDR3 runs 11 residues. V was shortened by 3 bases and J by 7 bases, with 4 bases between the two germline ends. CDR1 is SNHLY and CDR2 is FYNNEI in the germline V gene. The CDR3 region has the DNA TGTGCCAGCAGTGACGCCCAGCCCCAGCATTTT. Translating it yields CASSDAQPQHF.

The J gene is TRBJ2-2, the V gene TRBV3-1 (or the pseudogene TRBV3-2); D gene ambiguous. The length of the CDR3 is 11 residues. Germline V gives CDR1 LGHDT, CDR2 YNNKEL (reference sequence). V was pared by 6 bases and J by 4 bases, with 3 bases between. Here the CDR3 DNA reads TGTGCCAGCAGAAGCACCGGGGAGCTGTTTTTT. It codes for CASRSTGELFF.

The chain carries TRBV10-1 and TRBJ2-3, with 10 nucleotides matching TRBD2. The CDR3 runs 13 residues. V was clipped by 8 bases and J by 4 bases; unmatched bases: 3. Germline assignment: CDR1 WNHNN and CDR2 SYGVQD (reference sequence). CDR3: CASASGSADTQYF. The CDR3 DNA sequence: TGCGCCAGCGCTAGCGGGAGCGCAGATACGCAGTATTTT.

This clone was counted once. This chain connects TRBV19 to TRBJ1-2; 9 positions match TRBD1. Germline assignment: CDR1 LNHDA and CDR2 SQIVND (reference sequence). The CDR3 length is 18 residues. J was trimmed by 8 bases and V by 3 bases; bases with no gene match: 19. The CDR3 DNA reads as TGTGCCAGTAGTATGCTTGGACAGGGGTTACCAGGCCAGGGGGGCTACACCTTC. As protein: CASSMLGQGLPGQGGYTF. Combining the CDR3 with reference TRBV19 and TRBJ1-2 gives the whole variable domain DGGITQSPKYLFRKEGQNVTLSCEQNLNHDAMYWYRQDPGQGLRLIYYSQIVNDFQKGDIAEGYSVSREKKESFPLTVTSAQKNPTAFYLCASSMLGQGLPGQGGYTFGSGTRLTVV.

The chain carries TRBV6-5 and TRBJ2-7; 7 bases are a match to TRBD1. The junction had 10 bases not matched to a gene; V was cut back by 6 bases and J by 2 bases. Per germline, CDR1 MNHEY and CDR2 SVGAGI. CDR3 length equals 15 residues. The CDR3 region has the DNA TGTGCCAGCAGCGGGACCGGGACAGTGACCTACGAGCAGTACTTC. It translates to CASSGTGTVTYEQYF.

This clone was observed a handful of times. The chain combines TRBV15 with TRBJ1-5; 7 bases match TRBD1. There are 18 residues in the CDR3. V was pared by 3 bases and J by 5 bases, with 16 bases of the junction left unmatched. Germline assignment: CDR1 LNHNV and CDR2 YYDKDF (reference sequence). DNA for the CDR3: TGTGCCACCAGCAGTCCTACTTACAGGGGCTCTAACGATCAGCCCCAGCATTTT. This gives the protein CATSSPTYRGSNDQPQHF.

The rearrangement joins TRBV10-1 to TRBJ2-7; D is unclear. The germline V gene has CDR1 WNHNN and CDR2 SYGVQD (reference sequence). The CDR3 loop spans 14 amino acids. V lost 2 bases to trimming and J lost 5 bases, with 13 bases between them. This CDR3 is CASSEPRQNDEQYF. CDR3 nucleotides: TGCGCCAGCAGTGAGCCCCGACAAAACGACGAGCAGTACTTC.

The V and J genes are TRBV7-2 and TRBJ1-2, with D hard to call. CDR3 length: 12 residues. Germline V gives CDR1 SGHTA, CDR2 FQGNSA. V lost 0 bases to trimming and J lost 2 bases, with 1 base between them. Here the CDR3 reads CASSLANYGYTF. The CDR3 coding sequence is TGTGCCAGCAGCTTAGCGAACTATGGCTACACCTTC.

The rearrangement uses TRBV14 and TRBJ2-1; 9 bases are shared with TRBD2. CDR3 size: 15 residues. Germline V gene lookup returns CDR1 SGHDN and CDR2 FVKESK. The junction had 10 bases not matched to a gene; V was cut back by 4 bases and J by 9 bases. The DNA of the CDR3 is TGTGCCAGCAGCCGCGGGGGGGCCGAAAGTATTGAGCAGTTCTTC. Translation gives CASSRGGAESIEQFF. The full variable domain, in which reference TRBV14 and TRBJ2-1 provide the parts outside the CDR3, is EAGVTQFPSHSVIEKGQTVTLRCDPISGHDNLYWYRRVMGKEIKFLLHFVKESKQDESGMPNNRFLAERTGGTYSTLKVQPAELEDSGVYFCASSRGGAESIEQFFGPGTRLTVL.

The CDR3: CASSPEVSNSPLHF. DNA for the CDR3: TGCGCCAGCAGCCCCGAGGTCAGTAATTCACCCCTCCACTTT. The chain links TRBV4-1 to TRBJ1-6; D remains ambiguous. CDR1 MGHRA and CDR2 YSYEKL come from the germline V gene. With 4 bases removed from V and 6 bases from J, the gap between germline ends came to 10 bases. This CDR3 spans 14 amino acids.

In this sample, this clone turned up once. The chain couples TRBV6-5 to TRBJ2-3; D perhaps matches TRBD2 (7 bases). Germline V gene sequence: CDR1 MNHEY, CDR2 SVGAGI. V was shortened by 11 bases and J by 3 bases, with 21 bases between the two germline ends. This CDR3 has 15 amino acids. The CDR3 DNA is TGTGCCGGCGGAGTTGGGGGGGCGGGGACAGATACGCAGTATTTT. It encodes CAGGVGGAGTDTQYF.

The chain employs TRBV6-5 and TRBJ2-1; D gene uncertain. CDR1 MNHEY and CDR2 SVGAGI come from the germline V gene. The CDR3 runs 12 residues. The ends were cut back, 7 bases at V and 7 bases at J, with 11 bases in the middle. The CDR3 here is CASTGSLNEQFF. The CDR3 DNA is TGTGCCAGCACGGGCAGTCTGAATGAGCAGTTCTTC.

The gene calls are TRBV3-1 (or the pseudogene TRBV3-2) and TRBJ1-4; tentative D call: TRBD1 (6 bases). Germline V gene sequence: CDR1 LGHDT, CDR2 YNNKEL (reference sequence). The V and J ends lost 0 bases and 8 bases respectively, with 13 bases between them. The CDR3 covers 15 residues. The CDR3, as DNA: TGTGCCAGCAGCCAAGATTGGGGGCGCCGGGAAAAACTGTTTTTT. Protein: CASSQDWGRREKLFF.

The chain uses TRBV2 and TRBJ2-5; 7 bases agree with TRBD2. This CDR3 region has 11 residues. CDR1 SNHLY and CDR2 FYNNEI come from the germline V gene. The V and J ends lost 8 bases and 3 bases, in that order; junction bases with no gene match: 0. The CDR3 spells CASGTKETQYF. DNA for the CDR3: TGTGCCAGCGGGACTAAAGAGACCCAGTACTTC.

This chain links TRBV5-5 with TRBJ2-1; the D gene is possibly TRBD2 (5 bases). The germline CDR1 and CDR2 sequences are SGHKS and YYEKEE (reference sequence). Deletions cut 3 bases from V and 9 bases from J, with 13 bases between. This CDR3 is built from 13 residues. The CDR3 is CASSSRWESEQFF. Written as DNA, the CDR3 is TGTGCCAGCAGCTCCCGGTGGGAGAGTGAGCAGTTCTTC.

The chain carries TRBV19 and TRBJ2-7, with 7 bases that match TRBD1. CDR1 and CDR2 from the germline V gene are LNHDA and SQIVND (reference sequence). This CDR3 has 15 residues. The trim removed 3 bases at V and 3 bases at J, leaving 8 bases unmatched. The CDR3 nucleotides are TGTGCCAGTAGTATTGGTTCGGGACAGTTCTACGAGCAGTACTTC. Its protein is CASSIGSGQFYEQYF.

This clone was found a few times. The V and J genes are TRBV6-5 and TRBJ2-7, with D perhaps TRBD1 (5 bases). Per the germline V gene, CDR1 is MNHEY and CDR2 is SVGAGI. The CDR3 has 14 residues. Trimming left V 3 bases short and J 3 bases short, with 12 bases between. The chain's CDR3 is CASSYLQGGYEQYF. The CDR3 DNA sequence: TGTGCCAGCAGTTATCTGCAGGGTGGCTACGAGCAGTACTTC.

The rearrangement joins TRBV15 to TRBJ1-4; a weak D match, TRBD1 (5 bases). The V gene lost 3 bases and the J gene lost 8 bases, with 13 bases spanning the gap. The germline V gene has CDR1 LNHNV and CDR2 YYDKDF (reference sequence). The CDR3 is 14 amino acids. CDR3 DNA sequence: TGTGCCACCAGCAGGGATCTGGGGGGGGAAAAACTGTTTTTT. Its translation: CATSRDLGGEKLFF.